A single sample gave rise to the 13 T cell receptor beta chains below, sequenced in a study of T cell changes during pregnancy in multiple sclerosis. Only in-frame clones appear in the TCRdb table, and some are missing; sequencing was by immunoSEQ multiplex PCR. The table includes 61,000 or so clones, over 85% detected once. Sequences were derived from CD4+ T cells from peripheral blood mononuclear cells, sampled before pregnancy. The receptor set was obtained from a female donor with multiple sclerosis, enrolled in a pregnancy study.

Turning to this clone: The same CDR3 also results from other DNA sequences found in this sample. The V call is TRBV2, the J call TRBJ1-4; D remains unclear. The CDR3 contains 15 residues. Germline values: CDR1 SNHLY, CDR2 FYNNEI. Deletions cut 6 bases from V and 0 bases from J, with 11 bases between. The CDR3 spells CASRGYRSTNEKLFF. Written as DNA, the CDR3 is TGTGCCAGCAGGGGTTACAGATCAACTAATGAAAAACTGTTTTTT.

The chain uses TRBV19 and TRBJ1-5; D gene uncertain. Trimming removed 2 bases at V and 7 bases at J, with 12 bases between. In germline, CDR1 is LNHDA, CDR2 SQIVND (reference sequence). CDR3 size: 14 residues. DNA of the CDR3: TGTGCCAGTAGTATAAGGTGGTCGGGACAGCCCCAGCATTTT. Its protein product is CASSIRWSGQPQHF.

V is TRBV6-6 and J is TRBJ2-5; D is unresolved. Trimming took off 2 bases at V and 5 bases at J, with 9 bases between the two ends. The CDR3 spans 13 residues. Looked up from germline, CDR1 is MNHNY and CDR2 is SVGAGI (reference sequence). As DNA, the CDR3 is TGTGCCAGCAGTTACGACCTCGGGGAGACCCAGTACTTC. It yields the protein CASSYDLGETQYF.

The J gene is TRBJ1-1, the V gene TRBV7-9, with no clear D. V lost 5 bases to trimming and J lost 1 base, with 8 bases between them. Germline assignment: CDR1 SEHNR and CDR2 FQNEAQ (reference sequence). The CDR3 runs to 13 residues. The CDR3 region has the DNA TGTGCCAGCAGCCGGGGAGAGAACACTGAAGCTTTCTTT. Amino acids: CASSRGENTEAFF.

The chain combines TRBV9 with TRBJ2-7, with D tentatively TRBD1 (5 bases). From germline, CDR1 is SGDLS and CDR2 YYNGEE. CDR3 length: 19 amino acids. The V end was cut by 0 bases, the J end by 8 bases, with 30 bases between. The CDR3 sequence: CASSVGALGPEKAYSKQYF. The CDR3 DNA reads as TGTGCCAGCAGCGTAGGGGCTTTGGGGCCAGAAAAAGCATACTCTAAGCAGTACTTC.

As concerns this clone: Its ends do not fully match the called genes, so a read error is possible. The chain is built from TRBV11-2 and TRBJ2-7, with 7 positions matching TRBD2. The CDR3 length is 16 residues. In germline, CDR1 is SGHAT, CDR2 FQNNGV. The CDR3: CASTLDLGGSTYEQYF. The CDR3, as DNA: TGTGCCAGCACCTTAGATTTGGGGGGGAGCACCTACGAGCAGTACTTC.

V and J are TRBV28 and TRBJ1-4; the match to TRBD1 covers 9 bases. The CDR3 runs to 16 residues. Germline CDR1 and CDR2: MDHEN and SYDVKM. The junction had 5 bases not matched to a gene; V was cut back by 2 bases and J by 4 bases. CDR3 DNA sequence: TGTGCCAGCAGTTTAACCGGGACAGGGAATAATGAAAAACTGTTTTTT. As protein: CASSLTGTGNNEKLFF.

The V gene is TRBV19, the J gene TRBJ1-5; 7 bases are shared with TRBD1. Germline assignment: CDR1 LNHDA and CDR2 SQIVND (reference sequence). The CDR3 extends over 16 amino acids. Germline trimming cut 0 bases from V and 3 bases from J; bases unmatched to any gene: 5. CDR3 region: CASSIEGGRYNQPQHF. CDR3 nucleotides: TGTGCCAGTAGTATAGAAGGGGGCCGTTACAATCAGCCCCAGCATTTT.

The chain couples TRBV15 to TRBJ1-2; 7 positions agree with TRBD1. CDR1 is LNHNV and CDR2 is YYDKDF in the germline V gene (reference sequence). This CDR3 spans 15 amino acids. Trimming took 7 bases from V and 8 from J; bases not matched to a gene: 16. The CDR3 DNA reads as TGTGCCACCACCCACAGGGGCATATTTAATATCGGCTACACCTTC. It specifies CATTHRGIFNIGYTF.

The chain carries TRBV10-1 and TRBJ2-1; 7 bases align to TRBD2. The CDR3 length is 14 residues. CDR1 WNHNN and CDR2 SYGVQD come from the germline V gene (reference sequence). Trimming removed 5 bases from V and 7 bases from J; junction bases left unmatched: 8. The CDR3 spells CASSHRLAENEQFF. CDR3 nucleotides: TGCGCCAGCAGTCACCGACTAGCAGAGAATGAGCAGTTCTTC.

CDR3 bases: TGTGCCAGCAGCCCTAGCGGGAGCGCAGATACGCAGTATTTT. Translating gives CASSPSGSADTQYF. The V gene is TRBV4-2, the J gene TRBJ2-3; 10 nucleotides line up with TRBD2. Germline V gene sequence: CDR1 LGHNA, CDR2 YNFKEQ. The CDR3 has 14 amino acids. J gave up 4 bases and V 4 bases, and 2 bases lay outside the gene matches.

CDR3 nucleotides: TGTGCCAGTAGTTACGGTCTGGACAGCCGCCGAGCGCCCCAGCATTTT. Its protein product is CASSYGLDSRRAPQHF. The chain links TRBV19 to TRBJ1-5; D perhaps matches TRBD1 (6 bases). Germline values: CDR1 LNHDA, CDR2 SQIVND (reference sequence). The CDR3 has 16 residues. V gave up 5 bases and J gave up 9 bases, with 23 bases separating them.

This chain connects TRBV9 to TRBJ2-3; D remains ambiguous. The germline V gene encodes CDR1 SGDLS and CDR2 YYNGEE. V was clipped by 0 bases and J by 3 bases, with 11 bases between them. The CDR3 spans 15 residues. CDR3 residues: CASSVAPVQTDTQYF. The CDR3, as DNA: TGTGCCAGCAGCGTAGCCCCAGTACAGACAGATACGCAGTATTTT.